This T cell receptor beta chain came from a study of cytotoxic CD8 clonotypes in ibrutinib-treated CLL. The CDR3 has 16 amino acids. The germline CDR1 and CDR2 sequences are MNHNY and SVGAGI (reference sequence). Trimming removed 4 bases at V and 2 bases at J, with 15 bases between. Here immunoSEQ multiplex PCR was the method, and the copy in TCRdb shows in-frame clones only, minus some. The sample carries tens of thousands of clones, 45% to 70% recorded once. Sequenced material: PBMCs, taken after 24 months of ibrutinib treatment. The clonotype originates from a human donor with chronic lymphocytic leukemia. This rearrangement joins TRBV6-6 to TRBJ1-5, with no clear D. The CDR3 bases are TGTGCCAGCAGTTTATTGGGTGGGGTTGGCAATCAGCCCCAGCATTTT. It specifies CASSLLGGVGNQPQHF.